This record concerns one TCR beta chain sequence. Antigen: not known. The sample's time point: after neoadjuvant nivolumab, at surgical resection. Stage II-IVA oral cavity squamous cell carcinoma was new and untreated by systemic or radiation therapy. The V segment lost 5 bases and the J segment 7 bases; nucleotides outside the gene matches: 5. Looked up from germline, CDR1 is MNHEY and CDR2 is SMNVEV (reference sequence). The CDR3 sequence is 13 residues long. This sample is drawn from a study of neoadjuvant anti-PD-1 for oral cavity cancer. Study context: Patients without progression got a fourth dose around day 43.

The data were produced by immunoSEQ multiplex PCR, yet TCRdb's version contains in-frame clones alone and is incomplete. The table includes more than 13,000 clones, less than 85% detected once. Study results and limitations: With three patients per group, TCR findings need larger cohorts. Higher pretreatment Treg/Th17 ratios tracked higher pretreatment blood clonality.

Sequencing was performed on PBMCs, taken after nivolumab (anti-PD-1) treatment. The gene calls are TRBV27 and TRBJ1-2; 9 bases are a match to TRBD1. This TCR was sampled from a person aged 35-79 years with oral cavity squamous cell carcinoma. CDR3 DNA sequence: TGTGCCAGCAGTCCTACAGGGGGCTCTGGCTACACCTTC. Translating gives CASSPTGGSGYTF.